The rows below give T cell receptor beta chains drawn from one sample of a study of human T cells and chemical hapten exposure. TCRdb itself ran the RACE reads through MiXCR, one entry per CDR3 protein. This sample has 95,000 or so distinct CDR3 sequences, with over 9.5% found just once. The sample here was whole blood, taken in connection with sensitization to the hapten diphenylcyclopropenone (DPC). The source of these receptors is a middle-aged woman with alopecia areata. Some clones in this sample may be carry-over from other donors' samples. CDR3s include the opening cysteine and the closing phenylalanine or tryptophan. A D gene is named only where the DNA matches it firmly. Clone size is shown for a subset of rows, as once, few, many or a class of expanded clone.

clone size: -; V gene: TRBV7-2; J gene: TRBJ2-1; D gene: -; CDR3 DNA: TGTGCCAGCAGCTTAGCGGACGACAATGAGCAGTTCTTC; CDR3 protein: CASSLADDNEQFF
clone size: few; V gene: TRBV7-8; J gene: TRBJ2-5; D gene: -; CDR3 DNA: TGTGCCAGCAGCTCCGGGTCCCTCCAGGGAGAGACCCAGTACTTC; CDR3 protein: CASSSGSLQGETQYF
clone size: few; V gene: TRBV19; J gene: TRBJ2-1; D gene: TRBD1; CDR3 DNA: TGTGCCAGTGGGGACAGATACAATGAGCAGTTCTTC; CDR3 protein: CASGDRYNEQFF
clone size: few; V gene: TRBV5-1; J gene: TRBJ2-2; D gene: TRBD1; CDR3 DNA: TGCGCCAGCAGCTCGGGACAGGAGAAAGCCGGGGAGCTGTTTTTT; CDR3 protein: CASSSGQEKAGELFF
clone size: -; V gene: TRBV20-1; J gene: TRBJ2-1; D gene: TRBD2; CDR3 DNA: TGCAGTGCTGGGGGGGAAGGCGATGAGCAGTTCTTC; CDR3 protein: CSAGGEGDEQFF
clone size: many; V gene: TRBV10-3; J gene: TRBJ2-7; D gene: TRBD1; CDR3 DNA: TGTGCCATCAGGGAAACAGGGGCGGGTCTCGAGCAGTACTTC; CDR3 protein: CAIRETGAGLEQYF
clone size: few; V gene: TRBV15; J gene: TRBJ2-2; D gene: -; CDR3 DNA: TGTGCCACCAGCCCGGGGGGCGACACCGGGGAGCTGTTTTTT; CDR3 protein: CATSPGGDTGELFF
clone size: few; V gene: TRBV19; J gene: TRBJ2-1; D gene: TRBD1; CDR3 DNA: TGTGCCAGTAGTATAGCCCGGACAGGGGCTTCCCTTAGCTCCTACAATGAGCAGTTCTTC; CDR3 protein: CASSIARTGASLSSYNEQFF
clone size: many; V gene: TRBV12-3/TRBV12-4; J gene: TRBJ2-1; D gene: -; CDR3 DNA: TGTGCCAGCAGTTTAATCTCGGGCGGGGGCCACAATGAGCAGTTCTTC; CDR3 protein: CASSLISGGGHNEQFF
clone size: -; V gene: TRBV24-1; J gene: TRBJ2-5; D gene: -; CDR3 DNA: TGTGCCACCAACGGGGATACGGATGGAGAGACCCAGTACTTC; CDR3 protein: CATNGDTDGETQYF
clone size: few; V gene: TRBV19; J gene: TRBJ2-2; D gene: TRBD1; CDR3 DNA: TGTGCCAGTAGTATGTGGCAGGGGGCCACCGGGGAGCTGTTTTTT; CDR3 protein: CASSMWQGATGELFF
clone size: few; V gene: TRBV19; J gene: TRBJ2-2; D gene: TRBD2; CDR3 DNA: TGTGCCAGTACTGCTAGCGGGACCACCGGGGAGCTGTTTTTT; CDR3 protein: CASTASGTTGELFF
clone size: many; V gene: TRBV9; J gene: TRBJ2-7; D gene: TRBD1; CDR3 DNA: TGTGCCAGCAGCGTAGGACAGGGTCCCTACGAGCAGTACTTC; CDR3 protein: CASSVGQGPYEQYF